The 8 T cell receptor beta chains below come from one sample, sequenced in a study of cytomegalovirus exposure and HLA in healthy donors. The primer mix had 60 Vbeta and 13 Jbeta primers. Assay: immunoSEQ multiplex PCR; the TCRdb copy retains only in-frame clones and omits some. Of 100,000 to 150,000 clones listed, roughly 68% are singletons. Material for sequencing was PBMCs. The receptors derive from a woman in her forties or fifties in good health and CMV-seropositive.

This chain uses TRBV5-8 with TRBJ1-2, with a tentative D call TRBD1 (6 bases). CDR1 and CDR2 (germline): SGHTS, YDEGEE. Trimming removed 3 bases at V and 4 bases at J, with 10 bases between. This CDR3 comprises 13 residues. CDR3 in DNA: TGTGCCAGCAGCTACGGGACAACCTATGGCTACACCTTC. This translates into CASSYGTTYGYTF.

This clone came up a few times. This same CDR3 is encoded by further DNA sequences in the sample. The V call is TRBV7-9, the J call TRBJ2-2; possible D gene TRBD1, 5 bases. The V end lost 4 bases, the J end lost 6 bases, and 9 bases lay between the germline ends. CDR1 is SEHNR, CDR2 FQNEAQ, per germline (reference sequence). This CDR3 has 13 amino acids. The CDR3 nucleotides are TGTGCCAGCAGCTCCAGGGTTGCCGGGGAGCTGTTTTTT. This sequence encodes CASSSRVAGELFF.

The sample holds a few counts of this clone. The chain recombines TRBV27 with TRBJ2-7, with 8 bases matching TRBD1. Germline V gene lookup returns CDR1 MNHEY and CDR2 SMNVEV (reference sequence). With V trimmed by 7 bases and J by 3 bases, 5 bases remained unmatched. The CDR3 covers 13 residues. The CDR3 region is CASMGQANYEQYF. In nucleotides, the CDR3 is TGTGCCAGCATGGGACAGGCCAACTACGAGCAGTACTTC.

The chain combines TRBV21-1 with TRBJ1-6. TRBV21-1 is a known pseudogene. There are 19 residues in the CDR3. The CDR3 nucleotides are TGTGCCAGCAGCCAGCGGAGCGTGGGGTTCTACGCCTATAATTCACCCCTCCACTTT. It codes for CASSQRSVGFYAYNSPLHF.

This clone has more than one count but fewer than ten. The V and J genes are TRBV5-1 and TRBJ2-3; weak D call: TRBD2 (7 bases). CDR1 is SGHRS and CDR2 is YFSETQ in the germline V gene. V was clipped by 4 bases and J by 0 bases, with 15 bases between them. The CDR3 is made up of 16 amino acids. This CDR3 reads CASSLGGQPSTDTQYF. For the CDR3, the DNA is TGCGCCAGCAGCCTGGGGGGGCAGCCTAGCACAGATACGCAGTATTTT.

The chain uses TRBV19 and TRBJ1-2; perhaps TRBD1 as D (5 bases). Germline CDR1 LNHDA, CDR2 SQIVND (reference sequence). The CDR3 spans 13 residues. V lost 3 bases and J 4 bases, leaving 9 bases between the germline ends. CDR3 loop: CASSIAGPYGYTF. The DNA of the CDR3 is TGTGCCAGTAGTATCGCGGGACCCTATGGCTACACCTTC.

The J gene is TRBJ2-3, the V gene TRBV11-3, with a weak D call TRBD1 (5 bases). The CDR3 length is 15 residues. Germline-derived CDR1 and CDR2 are SGHNT and YENEEA. V dropped 5 bases and J dropped 3 bases, with 15 bases sitting between them. For the CDR3, the DNA is TGTGCCAGCAGCATAGGACACGGCAGGACAGATACGCAGTATTTT. Its protein is CASSIGHGRTDTQYF. The whole variable domain, filled in from reference TRBV11-3 and TRBJ2-3, reads EAGVVQSPRYKIIEKKQPVAFWCNPISGHNTLYWYLQNLGQGPELLIRYENEEAVDDSQLPKDRFSAERLKGVDSTLKIQPAELGDSAVYLCASSIGHGRTDTQYFGPGTRLTVL.

Here the CDR3 reads CASSGTGGFFREQYF. CDR3 nucleotide sequence: TGTGCCAGCAGTGGCACAGGGGGCTTTTTTCGCGAGCAGTACTTC. The chain uses TRBV6-1 and TRBJ2-7; 9 positions match TRBD1. Germline V lookup: CDR1 MNHNS, CDR2 SASEGT. The CDR3 loop spans 15 amino acids. V lost 4 bases and J lost 6; bases outside the gene matches: 10.